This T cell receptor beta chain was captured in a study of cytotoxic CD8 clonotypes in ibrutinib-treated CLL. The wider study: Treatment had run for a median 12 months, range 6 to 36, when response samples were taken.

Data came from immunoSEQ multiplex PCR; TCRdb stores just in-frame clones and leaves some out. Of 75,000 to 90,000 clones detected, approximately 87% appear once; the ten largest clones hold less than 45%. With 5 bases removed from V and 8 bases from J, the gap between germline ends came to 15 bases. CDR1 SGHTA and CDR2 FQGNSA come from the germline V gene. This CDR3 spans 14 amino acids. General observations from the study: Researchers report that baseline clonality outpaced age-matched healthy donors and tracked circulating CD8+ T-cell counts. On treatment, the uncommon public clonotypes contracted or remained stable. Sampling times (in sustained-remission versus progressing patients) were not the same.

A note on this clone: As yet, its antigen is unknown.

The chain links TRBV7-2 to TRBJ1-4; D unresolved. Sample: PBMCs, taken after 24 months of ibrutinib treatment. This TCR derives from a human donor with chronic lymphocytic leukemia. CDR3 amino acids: CASSPRSRSEKLFF. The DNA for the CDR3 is TGTGCCAGCAGCCCCCGGTCTCGCTCCGAAAAACTGTTTTTT.